This T cell receptor beta chain originates from a study of monozygotic twins with inflammatory bowel disease. Findings and caveats of the study: Patient-specific immunosuppressive treatments may have made repertoires more variable. Lower sharing of clonotypes with other individuals was seen in IBD patients than in healthy twins. This was most marked in patients showing signs of disease activity.

For this clonotype: Its matching antigen is unknown.

Whole-blood total RNA was extracted without T cell sorting. During cDNA synthesis, UMIs that each contained a 6-nucleotide sample barcode were added by means of template switching. Using the 5' RACE reads, TCRdb records one entry per CDR3 protein without DNA. This table holds roughly 200,000 distinct CDR3 sequences. The CDR3 is 17 residues long. Germline lookup yields CDR1 SGHDT and CDR2 YYEEEE. The clonotype originates from a human donor with ulcerative colitis or Crohn's disease, or a healthy co-twin of an affected twin (not recorded which). Source material: blood. The chain couples TRBV5-6 to TRBJ2-3; TCRdb's D gene call, TRBD2, goes unchecked for lack of DNA. The chain's CDR3 is CASSWGPLAGGLDTQYF.